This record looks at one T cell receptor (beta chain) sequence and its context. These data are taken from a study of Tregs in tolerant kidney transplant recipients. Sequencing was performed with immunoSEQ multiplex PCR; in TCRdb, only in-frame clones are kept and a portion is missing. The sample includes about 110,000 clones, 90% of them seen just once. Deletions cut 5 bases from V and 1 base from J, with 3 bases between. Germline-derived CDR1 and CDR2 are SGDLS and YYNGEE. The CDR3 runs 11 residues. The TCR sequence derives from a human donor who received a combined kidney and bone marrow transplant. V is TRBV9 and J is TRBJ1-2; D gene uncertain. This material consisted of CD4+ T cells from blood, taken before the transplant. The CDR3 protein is CASSNNYGYTF. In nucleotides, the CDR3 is TGTGCCAGCAGTAATAACTATGGCTACACCTTC.